The 19 T cell receptor beta chains reported below all come from one sample, sequenced in a study of technical replicates of blood from a few donors. TCRdb's copy holds only in-frame clones and misses some; the assay was immunoSEQ multiplex PCR. Here the sample spans roughly 70,000 clones, more than 90% being singletons. The sequenced sample consisted of PBMCs. The origin of the receptors is a human donor in good health. Some clones in this sample may be carry-over from other donors' samples.

The V and J genes are TRBV7-8 and TRBJ1-1; D call uncertain. This CDR3 comprises 14 residues. The germline V gene has CDR1 SGHVS and CDR2 FQNEAQ. Trimming cost V 0 bases and J 1 base, with 6 bases left between them. CDR3 sequence reads: CASSLARQNTEAFF. CDR3 nucleotides: TGTGCCAGCAGCTTAGCCAGGCAGAACACTGAAGCTTTCTTT.

The J gene is TRBJ2-1, the V gene TRBV5-1; 10 positions agree with TRBD2. There are 16 residues in the CDR3. Trimming took 4 bases from V and 7 from J; bases not matched to a gene: 11. Germline CDR1 reads SGHRS; CDR2 reads YFSETQ. CDR3 DNA: TGCGCCAGCAGCCGGGCTAGCGGGGGTTGGGGAAATGAGCAGTTCTTC. The encoded protein is CASSRASGGWGNEQFF.

This chain links TRBV5-1 with TRBJ2-1, with 14 positions matching TRBD2. The V segment lost 0 bases and the J segment 6 bases; nucleotides outside the gene matches: 5. Germline CDR1 SGHRS, CDR2 YFSETQ. This CDR3 has 17 residues. As DNA, the CDR3 is TGCGCCAGCAGCTTGGGGGGGACTAGCGGGGGATCCAATGAGCAGTTCTTC. This translates into CASSLGGTSGGSNEQFF.

V and J are TRBV4-2 and TRBJ2-7, with 7 bases aligning to TRBD1. Germline trimming cut 1 base from V and 5 bases from J; bases unmatched to any gene: 2. The CDR3 is 13 amino acids. The germline gives CDR1 LGHNA, CDR2 YNFKEQ. CDR3 in DNA: TGTGCCAGCAGCCAAGGACAGGGCGACGAGCAGTACTTC. Its protein product is CASSQGQGDEQYF.

The chain links TRBV7-9 to TRBJ1-2; no reliable D call. The V gene lost 5 bases and the J gene lost 0 bases, with 7 bases spanning the gap. Looked up from germline, CDR1 is SEHNR and CDR2 is FQNEAQ (reference sequence). The CDR3 contains 13 residues. CDR3 in amino acids: CASSPLSNYGYTF. DNA of the CDR3: TGTGCCAGCAGCCCCTTGTCTAACTATGGCTACACCTTC.

The genes are TRBV11-3 and TRBJ2-5, with 9 bases lining up with TRBD2. V was clipped by 3 bases and J by 5 bases; unmatched bases: 13. The germline gives CDR1 SGHNT, CDR2 YENEEA. This CDR3 is 17 amino acids long. The CDR3 nucleotides are TGTGCCAGCAGCTTGGGGGTGAGGCTAGCGGGAATGGAGACCCAGTACTTC. Translating it yields CASSLGVRLAGMETQYF.

This clone was seen only a few times. The chain is built from TRBV30 and TRBJ1-1; 12 bases align to TRBD1. Trimming took 5 bases from V and 6 from J; bases not matched to a gene: 7. The CDR3 runs to 14 residues. CDR1 and CDR2 from the germline V gene are GTSNPN and SVGIG (reference sequence). The CDR3 is CAWDRDRGLPEAFF. The CDR3 DNA follows: TGTGCCTGGGACCGGGACAGGGGGCTACCTGAAGCTTTCTTT. Combining the CDR3 with reference TRBV30 and TRBJ1-1 gives the whole variable domain SQTIHQWPATLVQPVGSPLSLECTVEGTSNPNLYWYRQAAGRGLQLLFYSVGIGQISSEVPQNLSASRPQDRQFILSSKKLLLSDSGFYLCAWDRDRGLPEAFFGQGTRLTVV.

The chain joins TRBV5-6 to TRBJ2-1; 10 bases map to TRBD2. The J segment lost 4 bases and the V segment lost 5 bases, leaving 6 bases of the junction unmatched. The CDR3 has 15 residues. Germline lookup yields CDR1 SGHDT and CDR2 YYEEEE. The DNA for the CDR3 is TGTGCCAGCAGTTTAAGGACTAGCGGATACAATGAGCAGTTCTTC. Protein product: CASSLRTSGYNEQFF.

The chain has TRBV6-5 and TRBJ2-1; 7 positions match TRBD2. The CDR3 totals 13 residues. Germline CDR1 is MNHEY and CDR2 is SVGAGI. V was pared by 7 bases and J by 3 bases, with 3 bases of the junction left unmatched. CDR3 protein: CASKASGYNEQFF. CDR3 in DNA: TGTGCCAGCAAGGCTAGCGGCTACAATGAGCAGTTCTTC.

The chain carries TRBV18 and TRBJ2-2; 8 bases are shared with TRBD1. This CDR3 has 16 amino acids. With V trimmed by 1 base and J by 3 bases, 4 bases remained unmatched. The germline V gene has CDR1 KGHSH and CDR2 LQKENI. The CDR3 sequence: CASSPQDRADTGELFF. Written as DNA, the CDR3 is TGTGCCAGCTCACCACAGGACAGGGCGGACACCGGGGAGCTGTTTTTT.

The chain is built from TRBV4-1 and TRBJ2-3; D call uncertain. From germline, CDR1 is MGHRA and CDR2 YSYEKL. The CDR3 is 13 residues long. Trimming stripped 0 bases from V and 5 bases from J, with 6 bases between. CDR3 nucleotides: TGCGCCAGCAGCCAAGATGGAGTAGATACGCAGTATTTT. This gives the protein CASSQDGVDTQYF.

The chain joins TRBV18 to TRBJ2-5; TRBD1 is a possible D gene (5 bases). V was cut by 5 bases and J by 3 bases, with 16 bases left in between. CDR1 KGHSH and CDR2 LQKENI come from the germline V gene. This CDR3 comprises 15 residues. In DNA form, the CDR3 reads TGTGCCAGCTCAGTAAGGCAGGGTGGTGAAGAGACCCAGTACTTC. This gives the protein CASSVRQGGEETQYF.

This clone was seen a handful of times. The genes are TRBV5-4 and TRBJ2-7; D possibly corresponds to TRBD1 (6 bases). V was pared by 7 bases and J by 5 bases, with 10 bases between. The CDR3 has 11 residues. Looked up from germline, CDR1 is SGHNT and CDR2 is YYREEE (reference sequence). CDR3 residues: CASGNRDEQYF. CDR3 in DNA: TGTGCCAGCGGTAACAGGGACGAGCAGTACTTC. The full variable domain, in which reference TRBV5-4 and TRBJ2-7 provide the parts outside the CDR3, is ETGVTQSPTHLIKTRGQQVTLRCSSQSGHNTVSWYQQALGQGPQFIFQYYREEENGRGNFPPRFSGLQFPNYSSELNVNALELDDSALYLCASGNRDEQYFGPGTRLTVT.

J is TRBJ1-3 and V is TRBV9; D is possibly TRBD1 (5 bases). The V end was cut by 0 bases, the J end by 1 base, with 8 bases between. The germline CDR1 and CDR2 sequences are SGDLS and YYNGEE. CDR3 length: 15 amino acids. The DNA for the CDR3 is TGTGCCAGCAGCGTAGTTGGGGGGTCTGGAAACACCATATATTTT. Translated, it gives CASSVVGGSGNTIYF.

The V and J genes are TRBV5-6 and TRBJ1-2; D gene unclear. The germline CDR1 and CDR2 sequences are SGHDT and YYEEEE. The CDR3 extends over 13 amino acids. V gave up 0 bases and J gave up 2 bases, with 5 bases separating them. This chain's CDR3 is CASSLGQNYGYTF. The CDR3 nucleotides are TGTGCCAGCAGCTTGGGTCAGAACTATGGCTACACCTTC.

The gene calls are TRBV7-9 and TRBJ2-2, with 10 positions matching TRBD1. Trimming cost V 7 bases and J 3 bases; bases outside gene matches: 8. CDR1 is SEHNR and CDR2 is FQNEAQ in the germline V gene (reference sequence). The CDR3 length is 16 residues. The CDR3 DNA follows: TGTGCCAGCATCCCCCCAGGGACAGGGGACACCGGGGAGCTGTTTTTT. This codes for CASIPPGTGDTGELFF.

V gene TRBV30 combines with J gene TRBJ1-1; D unclear. Germline V gives CDR1 GTSNPN, CDR2 SVGIG (reference sequence). Trimming pared 3 bases from V and 0 bases from J, leaving 8 bases between. The CDR3 is 13 amino acids. CDR3 in DNA: TGTGCCTGGAGACGGAGCCTGAACACTGAAGCTTTCTTT. This translates into CAWRRSLNTEAFF.

The chain is built from TRBV6-1 and TRBJ1-1; 8 nucleotides agree with TRBD1. This CDR3 contains 14 residues. From germline, CDR1 is MNHNS and CDR2 SASEGT. After removal of 7 bases from V and 4 bases from J, the junction contained 8 bases not matched to a gene. CDR3 residues: CASTSGQGGTEAFF. The CDR3 coding sequence is TGTGCCAGCACCTCAGGACAGGGCGGCACTGAAGCTTTCTTT.

The chain carries TRBV29-1 and TRBJ1-5, with D maybe TRBD1 (5 bases). Trimming removed 5 bases from V and 1 base from J, with 9 bases in between. This CDR3 region has 13 residues. CDR1 is SQVTM, CDR2 ANQGSEA, per germline. The CDR3 region is CSVRGASNQPQHF. CDR3 coding DNA: TGCAGCGTTAGGGGTGCCAGCAATCAGCCCCAGCATTTT.